One and the same sample provided the 28 T cell receptor beta chains below, sequenced in a study of blood T cells in healthy people across ages. Through a sample-barcoded 5' primer and a J-beta primer mix, a second PCR was run for roughly 6 to 12 cycles. TCRdb used MiXCR to reprocess the 5' RACE reads, holding one entry per CDR3 protein. The table lists hundreds of thousands of distinct CDR3 sequences, about 45% of them singletons, with approximately 25% in the top ten. The sample consisted of blood. The origin of the receptors is an elderly man in good health.

This clonotype has a handful of counts. A much larger clone sits a single nucleotide away, making a read error possible. The chain has TRBV6-6 and TRBJ2-1; no definite D call. The DNA end favors TRBJ2-7, so the J call may be wrong. Per germline, CDR1 MNHNY and CDR2 SVGAGI (reference sequence). The CDR3 totals 15 residues. CDR3 sequence reads: CASSLFPSSYNEQYF. CDR3 nucleotides: TGTGCCAGCAGCCTGTTTCCGAGCTCCTACAATGAGCAGTACTTC.

The V and J genes are TRBV20-1 and TRBJ2-7; TRBD2 is a possible D gene (5 bases). Trimming shortened V by 4 bases and J by 1 base, and 11 bases separated the two germline ends. Per germline, CDR1 DFQATT and CDR2 SNEGSKA (reference sequence). The length of the CDR3 is 13 residues. CDR3 amino acids: CSAITGKSYEQYF. For the CDR3, the DNA is TGCAGTGCTATAACCGGGAAATCCTACGAGCAGTACTTC.

This clonotype appeared once. The gene calls are TRBV5-8 and TRBJ1-2; 9 bases map to TRBD1. The junction had 1 base not matched to a gene; V was cut back by 0 bases and J by 4 bases. Germline CDR1 is SGHTS and CDR2 is YDEGEE. The CDR3 is 14 residues long. Here the CDR3 reads CASSLDRGLYGYTF. The CDR3 nucleotides read TGTGCCAGCAGCTTGGACAGGGGGCTCTATGGCTACACCTTC.

The chain joins TRBV7-8 to TRBJ1-4, with D uncertain. The CDR3 covers 17 residues. CDR1 and CDR2 from the germline V gene are SGHVS and FQNEAQ. V gave up 4 bases and J gave up 4 bases, with 19 bases separating them. Here the CDR3 reads CASSSLLTASFNEKLFF. CDR3 DNA: TGTGCCAGCAGCTCTTTATTAACGGCCAGCTTTAATGAAAAACTGTTTTTT.

The CDR3 loop is CAISGSGRGINEQYF. The CDR3 DNA sequence: TGTGCCATCAGTGGTTCGGGGCGAGGGATCAATGAGCAGTACTTC. The J gene is TRBJ2-5, the V gene TRBV10-3; perhaps D is TRBD1 or TRBD2 (5 bases each). The germline gives CDR1 ENHRY, CDR2 SYGVKD. V gave up 4 bases and J gave up 11 bases, with 23 bases separating them. The CDR3 consists of 15 residues.

This clonotype was seen just once. The CDR3 here is CASSQDRGLSNEQFF. Written as DNA, the CDR3 is TGTGCCAGCAGCCAAGACAGGGGTTTATCCAATGAGCAGTTCTTC. The chain links TRBV7-9 to TRBJ2-1, with 8 bases aligning to TRBD1. This CDR3 region has 15 residues. J was trimmed by 6 bases and V by 5 bases; bases with no gene match: 9. CDR1 and CDR2 from the germline V gene are SEHNR and FQNEAQ (reference sequence). Looking up the rest from reference TRBV7-9 and TRBJ2-1 gives the full variable domain: DTGVSQNPRHKITKRGQNVTFRCDPISEHNRLYWYRQTLGQGPEFLTYFQNEAQLEKSRLLSDRFSAERPKGSFSTLEIQRTEQGDSAMYLCASSQDRGLSNEQFFGPGTRLTVL.

This clonotype was counted only a few times. This chain joins TRBV12-3 or TRBV12-4 and TRBJ2-1; the match to TRBD2 covers 7 bases. This CDR3 spans 15 amino acids. The J segment lost 2 bases and the V segment lost 4 bases, leaving 5 bases of the junction unmatched. CDR3 coding DNA: TGTGCCAGCAGTTGGGGCGGGGGTACCTACAATGAGCAGTTCTTC. Protein: CASSWGGGTYNEQFF.

The chain carries TRBV7-2 and TRBJ2-3, with a tentative D call TRBD1 (5 bases). The V gene's germline CDR1 is SGHTA and CDR2 FQGNSA. V was clipped by 5 bases and J by 0 bases, with 9 bases between them. This CDR3 has 14 amino acids. As DNA, the CDR3 is TGTGCCAGCAGCGCTGGGGCGAGCACAGATACGCAGTATTTT. Translating gives CASSAGASTDTQYF.

The chain combines TRBV12-3 or TRBV12-4 with TRBJ1-6, with D tentatively TRBD1 (6 bases). This CDR3 has 17 amino acids. V was pared by 8 bases and J by 0 bases, with 17 bases between. The CDR3 bases are TGTGCCAGCTCTTCGGAGCTAGGGGGCTCCTATAATTCACCCCTCCACTTT. As protein: CASSSELGGSYNSPLHF.

The chain employs TRBV6-5 and TRBJ2-5, with D possibly matching TRBD1 (5 bases). V was trimmed by 8 bases and J by 4 bases, leaving 11 bases between them. Germline values: CDR1 MNHEY, CDR2 SVGAGI. The CDR3 is 12 residues long. CDR3: CASGARAETQYF. CDR3 in DNA: TGTGCCAGCGGGGCTCGGGCAGAGACCCAGTACTTC.

CDR3 loop: CASSVLLALQETQYF. The CDR3 bases are TGTGCCAGCAGTGTCCTACTAGCCCTCCAAGAGACCCAGTACTTC. The chain couples TRBV6-1 to TRBJ2-5; D possibly corresponds to TRBD2 (6 bases). Trimming shortened V by 4 bases and J by 1 base, and 13 bases separated the two germline ends. This CDR3 is built from 15 residues. Germline CDR1 and CDR2: MNHNS and SASEGT.

This clonotype was recorded a few times. V and J are TRBV20-1 and TRBJ2-1; 13 bases are a match to TRBD2. This CDR3 contains 16 residues. The germline V gene has CDR1 DFQATT and CDR2 SNEGSKA (reference sequence). After removal of 6 bases from V and 5 bases from J, the junction contained 10 bases not matched to a gene. CDR3 protein: CSAKGGGTSGDNEQFF. CDR3 coding DNA: TGCAGTGCGAAGGGGGGCGGGACTAGCGGGGACAATGAGCAGTTCTTC.

V gene TRBV5-1 combines with J gene TRBJ2-1; 7 bases are shared with TRBD2. The CDR3 is made up of 16 amino acids. Per germline, CDR1 SGHRS and CDR2 YFSETQ. After removal of 4 bases from V and 3 bases from J, the junction contained 10 bases not matched to a gene. Here the CDR3 reads CASSPGEGSFYNEQFF. The CDR3 DNA reads TGCGCCAGCAGCCCGGGGGAGGGTAGTTTCTACAATGAGCAGTTCTTC.

This clonotype was seen repeatedly, ten times or more. CDR3 DNA: TGTGCCAGCAGCTTGTCGGGAGGATTCTACGAGCAGTACTTC. As protein: CASSLSGGFYEQYF. The rearrangement joins TRBV7-9 to TRBJ2-7; 7 positions agree with TRBD2. Germline loops: CDR1 SEHNR, CDR2 FQNEAQ (reference sequence). The junction had 5 bases not matched to a gene; V was cut back by 3 bases and J by 3 bases. The CDR3 loop spans 14 amino acids. Drawing the rest from reference TRBV7-9 and TRBJ2-7, the complete variable domain is DTGVSQNPRHKITKRGQNVTFRCDPISEHNRLYWYRQTLGQGPEFLTYFQNEAQLEKSRLLSDRFSAERPKGSFSTLEIQRTEQGDSAMYLCASSLSGGFYEQYFGPGTRLTVT.

The rearrangement uses TRBV6-1 and TRBJ1-6, with D perhaps TRBD1 (5 bases). V was cut by 1 base and J by 2 bases, with 9 bases left in between. Germline CDR1 reads MNHNS; CDR2 reads SASEGT. This CDR3 has 16 residues. CDR3: CASSEVGAPYNSPLHF. The CDR3, as DNA: TGTGCCAGCAGTGAAGTCGGGGCCCCCTATAATTCACCCCTCCACTTT.

This clonotype was recorded a few times. The chain is built from TRBV20-1 and TRBJ2-4; 7 bases fit TRBD2. After removal of 3 bases from V and 6 bases from J, the junction contained 2 bases not matched to a gene. The CDR3 extends over 12 amino acids. Per the germline V gene, CDR1 is DFQATT and CDR2 is SNEGSKA (reference sequence). For the CDR3, the DNA is TGCAGTGCTAGTGGGAGGGGAAACATTCAGTACTTC. Translated: CSASGRGNIQYF.

This clonotype was seen at least ten times. The V and J genes are TRBV6-5 and TRBJ2-6; D unclear. Germline V lookup: CDR1 MNHEY, CDR2 SVGAGI. CDR3 length: 15 residues. V lost 5 bases and J 2 bases, leaving 10 bases between the germline ends. CDR3 sequence (DNA): TGTGCCAGCAGTGGCGTGCAGGCTGGGGCCAACGTCCTGACTTTC. Protein sequence: CASSGVQAGANVLTF.

This rearrangement joins TRBV7-3 to TRBJ2-3, with unresolved D. Germline assignment: CDR1 SGHTA and CDR2 FQGTGA. The CDR3 sequence is 14 residues long. Trimming took 1 base from V and 6 from J, leaving 11 bases between them. The CDR3 sequence: CASSLNGFGDTQYF. CDR3 DNA: TGTGCCAGCAGCTTAAATGGCTTTGGGGATACGCAGTATTTT.

The J gene is TRBJ2-6, the V gene TRBV5-1, with D perhaps matching TRBD2 (6 bases). The germline V gene has CDR1 SGHRS and CDR2 YFSETQ. V dropped 4 bases and J dropped 0 bases, with 17 bases sitting between them. CDR3 length equals 18 residues. CDR3 nucleotide sequence: TGCGCCAGCAGCCTTGAGGCTAGCGCCGTCTCTGGGGCCAACGTCCTGACTTTC. Protein product: CASSLEASAVSGANVLTF.

The gene calls are TRBV20-1 and TRBJ2-4, with TRBD2 as a possible D gene (5 bases). Germline V CDR1 and CDR2: DFQATT, SNEGSKA (reference sequence). CDR3 length equals 15 residues. V shed 2 bases and J shed 0 bases, with 11 bases lying between them. Here the CDR3 reads CSARLTGIAKNIQYF. The CDR3 DNA is TGCAGTGCTAGACTCACGGGGATAGCCAAAAACATTCAGTACTTC.

This chain connects TRBV6-1 to TRBJ2-7; D might be TRBD1 (6 bases). The J call may not be correct, given that the DNA end is closer to TRBJ2-4. Germline V lookup: CDR1 MNHNS, CDR2 SASEGT. This CDR3 region has 15 residues. The CDR3 is CASSEESGGSNIQYF. The CDR3 DNA sequence: TGTGCCAGCAGTGAAGAATCTGGGGGCTCAAACATTCAGTACTTC.

Note on this clonotype: With a much larger clone just one base away, this may be a read error. The rearrangement joins TRBV20-1 to TRBJ1-2, with unresolved D. CDR3 length: 12 residues. Per germline, CDR1 DFQATT and CDR2 SNEGSKA (reference sequence). V dropped 1 base and J dropped 8 bases, with 11 bases sitting between them. CDR3 nucleotides: TGCAGTGCTAGAGGGGCAAGGGTAGGCTACACCTTC. It encodes CSARGARVGYTF.

About this clonotype: Sequence at one end of the junction differs from germline and may be a read error. V is TRBV7-2 and J is TRBJ2-1; D is uncertain. Germline CDR1 SGHTA, CDR2 FQGNSA. The CDR3 sequence is 13 residues long. The CDR3 sequence: CASSVATASEQFF. The CDR3 region has the DNA TGTGCCAGCAGCGTAGCCACAGCAAGTGAGCAGTTCTTC.

Only a few counts were recorded for this clonotype. The chain links TRBV20-1 to TRBJ2-5; 7 bases align to TRBD2. V shed 6 bases, J shed 5 bases, and the junction held 12 bases outside the gene matches. The germline V gene has CDR1 DFQATT and CDR2 SNEGSKA (reference sequence). This CDR3 comprises 14 residues. The CDR3 is CSAPGGGSGETQYF. The DNA for the CDR3 is TGCAGTGCCCCCGGCGGGGGTTCCGGGGAGACCCAGTACTTC.

This chain joins TRBV7-2 and TRBJ1-4; TRBD1 might be the D (6 bases). The CDR3 covers 16 residues. CDR1 is SGHTA and CDR2 is FQGNSA in the germline V gene. The V and J ends lost 2 bases and 2 bases respectively, with 12 bases between them. CDR3 sequence reads: CASSLSGGRTNEKLFF. Here the CDR3 DNA reads TGTGCCAGCAGCTTATCGGGGGGCCGGACTAATGAAAAACTGTTTTTT.

This clonotype appeared many times. V is TRBV6-5 and J is TRBJ2-7; D might be TRBD1 (5 bases). Germline CDR1 MNHEY, CDR2 SVGAGI. The germline V and J ends were trimmed by 10 bases and 4 bases, with 17 bases remaining between them. The length of the CDR3 is 13 residues. The CDR3 nucleotides read TGTGCCACCGCAAAACCCCAGGGTTACGAGCAGTACTTC. This sequence encodes CATAKPQGYEQYF.

This chain joins TRBV20-1 and TRBJ2-4; D not certain. CDR3 length: 15 amino acids. The V and J ends lost 0 bases and 0 bases respectively, with 9 bases between them. Germline loops: CDR1 DFQATT, CDR2 SNEGSKA (reference sequence). In DNA form, the CDR3 reads TGCAGTGCTAGAGATTCGGTGGGAGCCAAAAACATTCAGTACTTC. Translated: CSARDSVGAKNIQYF.

This clonotype was observed a single time. The DNA of the CDR3 is TGTGCCACCAGTGACCCCGGGACAGGGGTGGTCGAGCAGTACTTC. Translating gives CATSDPGTGVVEQYF. The chain carries TRBV24-1 and TRBJ2-7, with 10 bases matching TRBD1. From germline, CDR1 is KGHDR and CDR2 SFDVKD. The J segment lost 6 bases and the V segment lost 4 bases, leaving 8 bases of the junction unmatched. The CDR3 spans 15 residues.